The present entry profiles one T cell receptor (beta chain) with its context. What it recognizes is unknown. Timing groups of about 4 and about 12 weeks for second doses were pooled. Some clones are missing from TCRdb's copy, which holds only in-frame ones; the method was immunoSEQ multiplex PCR. The table shows around 200,000 clones, with around nine tenths occurring only once. This sample stems from a study of T cell responses to AZD1222 COVID-19 vaccine. Study conclusions and caveats: Reportedly, close to half of spike-specific TCRs are directed against unmutated variant regions. Two doses of AZD1222 preceded a rise in Spike-specific TCR breadth and depth. Only 6 or 7 AZD1222 recipients tested seropositive at baseline.

This CDR3 region has 15 residues. The germline CDR1 and CDR2 sequences are MNHEY and SVGAGI. With 7 bases removed from V and 0 bases from J, the gap between germline ends came to 16 bases. The rearrangement links TRBV6-5 to TRBJ2-7, with a possible D match to TRBD2 (6 bases). The source of this sequence is an adult who received the AZD1222 COVID-19 vaccine. Sequencing was performed on peripheral blood, taken 28 days after the second AZD1222 dose. CDR3 nucleotide sequence: TGTGCCAGCAAGGAGAGCGGGCTCATCTCCTACGAGCAGTACTTC. Translated, it gives CASKESGLISYEQYF.